This T cell receptor (beta chain) was retrieved from a study of T cells in Graves' hyperthyroidism and ophthalmopathy. Background on the study: Peripheral blood specimens were obtained at initial diagnosis, prior to any treatment.

Study results and limitations: Most thyroid clonotypes expanded above 0.001 appeared in blood too.

TCR beta CDR3 region amplification was performed from RNA transcripts. HTBI primers were used for first-round RT-PCR of the TCR CDR3. TCRdb re-called the multiplex PCR reads with MiXCR, one entry per CDR3 protein. Seen here are nearly 600,000 distinct CDR3 sequences, about 14% observed once, and the top ten hold roughly 6.2%. This clonotype showed up many times. Antigen unknown. The hyperthyroidism patients had all been newly diagnosed, and their disease duration was under 2 months. Their ages ranged from 18 to 65 years. Orbital computed tomography, thyroid ultrasound, serum thyroxine and TRAb, and clinical symptoms together informed the diagnoses. This CDR3 is built from 16 residues. V was cut by 0 bases and J by 8 bases, with 19 bases left in between. Germline CDR1 reads DFQATT; CDR2 reads SNEGSKA (reference sequence).

The chain uses TRBV20-1 and TRBJ1-4; D is undetermined. Sequenced: blood. This receptor was obtained from a woman in her twenties or thirties with Graves' hyperthyroidism that later progressed to Graves' ophthalmopathy. CDR3 coding DNA: TGCAGTGCTAGAGATGGGGTAATCACTTCGGGGGAAAAACTGTTTTTT. This sequence encodes CSARDGVITSGEKLFF.